This TCR beta chain was identified during a study of identical twins. The table lists this clonotype with many counts. Its antigen is unidentified. TCRdb re-analysed the 5' RACE reads in MiXCR, keeping a single row per CDR3 protein. The sample gives about 530,000 distinct CDR3 sequences, around 15% of which show up once; about 0.4% is in the top ten. Findings and limits, study-wide: Out-of-frame alpha sequences shared by twins were enriched for low generation probability.

The length of the CDR3 is 13 residues. Trimming stripped 4 bases from V and 5 bases from J, with 11 bases between. Germline CDR1 and CDR2: LGHDT and YNNKEL (reference sequence). These data were also reused for a study on yellow fever vaccine responses in identical twins.

V usage is TRBV3-1 and J usage is TRBJ2-5; maybe TRBD2 (5 bases). The sequencing input was CD4+ T cells sorted from blood. The receptor comes from a woman younger than 35 in good health. The CDR3 is CASSPGLRETQYF. In DNA, the CDR3 is TGTGCCAGCAGCCCTGGACTGAGGGAGACCCAGTACTTC.